This T cell receptor beta chain was sequenced in a study of cytomegalovirus exposure and HLA in healthy donors. Amplification used 60 Vbeta primers and 13 Jbeta primers. Using immunoSEQ multiplex PCR, the repertoire was profiled, and TCRdb retains in-frame clones only, with some absent. The sample comprises nearly 110,000 clones, around 72% of which are singletons, and around 15% rests with the top ten. CDR1 and CDR2 from the germline V gene are GTSNPN and SVGIG (reference sequence). The CDR3 spans 18 residues. With 0 bases removed from V and 6 bases from J, the gap between germline ends came to 24 bases. Broader study findings: Across donors, presence/absence analyses took sequencing depth to be roughly uniform.

As to this clone: Its antigen is currently unknown.

The sequence was collected from a woman in her 40s in good health and CMV-seropositive. The specimen sequenced was PBMCs. The chain carries TRBV30 and TRBJ2-4, with a tentative D call TRBD2 (6 bases). The CDR3 coding sequence is TGTGCCTGGAGTGTAAGACCAAACAGGTGGGCTAGCGCAAACATTCAGTACTTC. Translation gives CAWSVRPNRWASANIQYF.